This TCR beta chain was captured in a study of blood T cell repertoires in COVID-19. The data were produced by immunoSEQ multiplex PCR, yet TCRdb's version contains in-frame clones alone and is incomplete. The sample holds 180,000 or so clones, around 80% seen once. The CDR3 has 13 residues. V was trimmed by 3 bases and J by 8 bases, leaving 13 bases between them. This TCR was sampled from a man aged 50-59 years who had recovered from COVID-19. Sequencing input: PBMCs or T cells enriched from blood (not recorded which). The chain uses TRBV12-3 or TRBV12-4 and TRBJ1-2; D remains unclear. This CDR3 reads CASSFLTTGGYTF. The CDR3 nucleotides are TGTGCCAGCAGTTTTCTTACGACGGGGGGCTACACCTTC.